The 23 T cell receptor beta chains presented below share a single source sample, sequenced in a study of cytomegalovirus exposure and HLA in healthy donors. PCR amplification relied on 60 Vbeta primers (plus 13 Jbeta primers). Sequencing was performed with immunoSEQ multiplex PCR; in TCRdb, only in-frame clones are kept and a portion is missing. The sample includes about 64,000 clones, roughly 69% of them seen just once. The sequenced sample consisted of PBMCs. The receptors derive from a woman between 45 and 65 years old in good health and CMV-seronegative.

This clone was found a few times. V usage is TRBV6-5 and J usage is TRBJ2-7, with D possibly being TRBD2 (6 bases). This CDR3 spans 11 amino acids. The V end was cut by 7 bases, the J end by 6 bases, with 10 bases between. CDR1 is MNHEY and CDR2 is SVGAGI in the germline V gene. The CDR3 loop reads CASTHGGEQYF. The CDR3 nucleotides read TGTGCCAGCACCCACGGGGGCGAGCAGTACTTC.

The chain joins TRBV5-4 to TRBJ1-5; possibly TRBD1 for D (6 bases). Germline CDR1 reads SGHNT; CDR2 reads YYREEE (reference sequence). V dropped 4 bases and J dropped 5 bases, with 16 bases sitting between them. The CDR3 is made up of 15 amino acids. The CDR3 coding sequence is TGTGCCAGCAGCGTACAGGGCCTCGGGCATCAGCCCCAGCATTTT. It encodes CASSVQGLGHQPQHF.

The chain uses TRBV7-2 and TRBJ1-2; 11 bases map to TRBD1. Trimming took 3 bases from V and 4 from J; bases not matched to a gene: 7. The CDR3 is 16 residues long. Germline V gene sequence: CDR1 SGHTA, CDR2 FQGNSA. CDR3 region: CASSFAGQGGLYGYTF. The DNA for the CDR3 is TGTGCCAGCAGCTTCGCGGGACAGGGGGGCCTCTATGGCTACACCTTC. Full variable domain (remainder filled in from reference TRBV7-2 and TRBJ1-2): GAGVSQSPSNKVTEKGKDVELRCDPISGHTALYWYRQSLGQGLEFLIYFQGNSAPDKSGLPSDRFSAERTGGSVSTLTIQRTQQEDSAVYLCASSFAGQGGLYGYTFGSGTRLTVV.

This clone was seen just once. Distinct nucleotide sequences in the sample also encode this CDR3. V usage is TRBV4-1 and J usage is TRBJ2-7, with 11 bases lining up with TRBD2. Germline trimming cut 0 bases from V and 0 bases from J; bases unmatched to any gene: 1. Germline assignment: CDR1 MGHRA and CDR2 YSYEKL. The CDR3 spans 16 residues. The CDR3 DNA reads TGCGCCAGCAGCCAAGATAGCGGGAGGGCCTCCTACGAGCAGTACTTC. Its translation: CASSQDSGRASYEQYF.

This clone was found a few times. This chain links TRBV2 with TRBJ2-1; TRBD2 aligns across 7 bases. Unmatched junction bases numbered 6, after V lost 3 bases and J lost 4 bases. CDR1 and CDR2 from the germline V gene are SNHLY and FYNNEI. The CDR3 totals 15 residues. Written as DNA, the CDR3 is TGTGCCAGCAGTGATGCGGGAGTTTCTTACAATGAGCAGTTCTTC. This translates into CASSDAGVSYNEQFF. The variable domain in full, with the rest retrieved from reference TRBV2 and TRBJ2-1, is EPEVTQTPSHQVTQMGQEVILRCVPISNHLYFYWYRQILGQKVEFLVSFYNNEISEKSEIFDDQFSVERPDGSNFTLKIRSTKLEDSAMYFCASSDAGVSYNEQFFGPGTRLTVL.

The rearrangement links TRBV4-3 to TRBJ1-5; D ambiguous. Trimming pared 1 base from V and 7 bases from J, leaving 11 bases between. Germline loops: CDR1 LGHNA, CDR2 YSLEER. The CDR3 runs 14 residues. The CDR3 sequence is CASSQGLTGQPQHF. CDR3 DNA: TGCGCCAGCAGCCAAGGGCTGACGGGGCAGCCCCAGCATTTT.

The CDR3 nucleotides read TGTGCCAGCAGGTCTTGGGGCCGATCCTACGAGCAGTACTTC. It codes for CASRSWGRSYEQYF. V is TRBV27 and J is TRBJ2-7, with D possibly TRBD1 on 5 matching bases. Looked up from germline, CDR1 is MNHEY and CDR2 is SMNVEV (reference sequence). The CDR3 is made up of 14 amino acids. The V end was cut by 6 bases, the J end by 1 base, with 13 bases between.

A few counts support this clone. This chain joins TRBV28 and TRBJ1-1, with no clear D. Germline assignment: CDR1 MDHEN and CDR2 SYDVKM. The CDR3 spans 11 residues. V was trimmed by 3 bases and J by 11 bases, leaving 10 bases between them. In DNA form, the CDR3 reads TGTGCCAGCAGTTTGGCGGGGTACGCTTTCTTT. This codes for CASSLAGYAFF.

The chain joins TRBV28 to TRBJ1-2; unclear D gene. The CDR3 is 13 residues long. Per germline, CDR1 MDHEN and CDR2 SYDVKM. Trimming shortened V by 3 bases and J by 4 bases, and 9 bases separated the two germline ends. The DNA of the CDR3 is TGTGCCAGCAGTTTCCGTGGGCTCTATGGCTACACCTTC. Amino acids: CASSFRGLYGYTF.

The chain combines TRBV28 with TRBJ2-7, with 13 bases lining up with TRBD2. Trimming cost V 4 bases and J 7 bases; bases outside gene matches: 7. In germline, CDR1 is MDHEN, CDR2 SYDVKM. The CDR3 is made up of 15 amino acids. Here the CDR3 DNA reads TGTGCCAGCAGTTCCCCGGGACTAGCGGGAAGAGAGCAGTACTTC. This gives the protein CASSSPGLAGREQYF.

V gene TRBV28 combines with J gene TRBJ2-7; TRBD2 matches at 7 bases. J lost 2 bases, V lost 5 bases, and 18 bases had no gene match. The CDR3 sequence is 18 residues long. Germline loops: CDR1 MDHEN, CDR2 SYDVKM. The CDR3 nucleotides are TGTGCCAGCAGTACCCGTTCGTTTAGCGAGCGGGACCCCTACGAGCAGTACTTC. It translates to CASSTRSFSERDPYEQYF.

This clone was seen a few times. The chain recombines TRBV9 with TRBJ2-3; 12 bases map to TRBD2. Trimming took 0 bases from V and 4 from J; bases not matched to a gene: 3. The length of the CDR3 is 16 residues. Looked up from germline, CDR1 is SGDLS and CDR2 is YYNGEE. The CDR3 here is CASSVGLAGAPDTQYF. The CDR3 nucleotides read TGTGCCAGCAGCGTAGGACTAGCGGGAGCGCCAGATACGCAGTATTTT.

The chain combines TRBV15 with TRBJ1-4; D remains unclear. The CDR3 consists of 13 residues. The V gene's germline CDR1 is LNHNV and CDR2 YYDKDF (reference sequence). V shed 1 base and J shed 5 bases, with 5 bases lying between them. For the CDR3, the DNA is TGTGCCACCAGCAGAGCCGTGAATGAAAAACTGTTTTTT. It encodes CATSRAVNEKLFF.

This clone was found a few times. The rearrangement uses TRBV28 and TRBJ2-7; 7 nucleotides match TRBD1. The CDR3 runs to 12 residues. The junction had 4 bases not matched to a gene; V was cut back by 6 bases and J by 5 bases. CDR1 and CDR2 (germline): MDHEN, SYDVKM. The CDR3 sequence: CASRDTGDEQYF. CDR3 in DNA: TGTGCCAGCAGGGACACAGGGGACGAGCAGTACTTC.

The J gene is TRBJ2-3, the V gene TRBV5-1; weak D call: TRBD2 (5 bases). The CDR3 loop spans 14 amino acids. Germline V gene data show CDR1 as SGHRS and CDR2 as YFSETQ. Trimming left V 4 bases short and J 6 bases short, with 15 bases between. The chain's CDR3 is CASSPRTRGDTQYF. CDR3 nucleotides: TGCGCCAGCAGCCCCAGAACTCGCGGGGATACGCAGTATTTT.

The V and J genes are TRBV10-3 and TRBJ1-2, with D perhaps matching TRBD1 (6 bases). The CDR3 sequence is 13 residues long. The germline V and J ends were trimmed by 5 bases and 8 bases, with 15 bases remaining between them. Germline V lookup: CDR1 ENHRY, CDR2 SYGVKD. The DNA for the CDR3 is TGTGCCATCAGTCCGACAGGCTCTGTCGGCTACACCTTC. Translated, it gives CAISPTGSVGYTF.

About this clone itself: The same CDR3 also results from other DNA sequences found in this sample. The DNA for the CDR3 is TGCGCCAGCAGCTTGGACAGGCCAGACACTGAAGCTTTCTTT. Amino acids: CASSLDRPDTEAFF. The chain combines TRBV5-1 with TRBJ1-1, with D tentatively TRBD1 (5 bases). This CDR3 has 14 residues. The ends were cut back, 0 bases at V and 3 bases at J, with 9 bases in the middle. Germline V gene lookup returns CDR1 SGHRS and CDR2 YFSETQ.

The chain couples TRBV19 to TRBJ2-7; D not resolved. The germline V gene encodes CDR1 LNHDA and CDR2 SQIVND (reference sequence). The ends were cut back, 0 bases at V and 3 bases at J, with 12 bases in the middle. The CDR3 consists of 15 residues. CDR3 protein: CASSIDSQQSYEQYF. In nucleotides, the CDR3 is TGTGCCAGTAGTATAGATTCCCAACAGAGCTACGAGCAGTACTTC.

The CDR3 sequence is CASSSSATVSGNTIYF. The CDR3 bases are TGTGCCAGCAGTTCCTCCGCCACGGTCTCTGGAAACACCATATATTTT. The chain is built from TRBV28 and TRBJ1-3; D is undetermined. This CDR3 spans 16 amino acids. V was cut by 4 bases and J by 0 bases, with 13 bases left in between. Germline loops: CDR1 MDHEN, CDR2 SYDVKM.

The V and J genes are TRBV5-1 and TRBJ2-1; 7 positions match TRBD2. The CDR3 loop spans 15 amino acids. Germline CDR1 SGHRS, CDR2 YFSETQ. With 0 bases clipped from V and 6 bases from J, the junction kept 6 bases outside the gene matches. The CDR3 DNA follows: TGCGCCAGCAGCTTGGGGTCTAGCGGACTCAATGAGCAGTTCTTC. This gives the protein CASSLGSSGLNEQFF. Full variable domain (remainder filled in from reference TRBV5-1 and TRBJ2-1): KAGVTQTPRYLIKTRGQQVTLSCSPISGHRSVSWYQQTPGQGLQFLFEYFSETQRNKGNFPGRFSGRQFSNSRSEMNVSTLELGDSALYLCASSLGSSGLNEQFFGPGTRLTVL.

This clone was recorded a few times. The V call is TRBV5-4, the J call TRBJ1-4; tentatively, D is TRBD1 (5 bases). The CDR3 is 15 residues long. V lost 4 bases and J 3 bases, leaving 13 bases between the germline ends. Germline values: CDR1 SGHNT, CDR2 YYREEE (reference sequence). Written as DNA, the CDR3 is TGTGCCAGCAGCCTGGGCGGGGCCTCTAATGAAAAACTGTTTTTT. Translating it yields CASSLGGASNEKLFF.

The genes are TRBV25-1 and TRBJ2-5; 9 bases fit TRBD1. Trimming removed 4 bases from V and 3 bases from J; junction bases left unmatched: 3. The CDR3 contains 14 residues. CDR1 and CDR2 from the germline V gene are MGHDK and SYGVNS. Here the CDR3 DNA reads TGTGCCAGCAGTGTAAGACAGGGGGAAGAGACCCAGTACTTC. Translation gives CASSVRQGEETQYF.

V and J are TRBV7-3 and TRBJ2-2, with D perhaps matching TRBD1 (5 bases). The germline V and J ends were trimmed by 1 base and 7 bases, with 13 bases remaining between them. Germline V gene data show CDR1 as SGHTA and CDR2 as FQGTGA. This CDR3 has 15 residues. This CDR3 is CASSLMVQDGGELFF. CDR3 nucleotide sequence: TGTGCCAGCAGCTTAATGGTACAGGACGGCGGGGAGCTGTTTTTT.